This T cell receptor (beta chain) was recorded in a study of T cell responses to AZD1222 COVID-19 vaccine. Study-wide results and limits: Of the AZD1222 recipients, only five or six were seropositive at baseline. Clonal diversity was possibly underestimated, and the donors were mostly white British, with more females.

Pooled in the analysis were second doses at about 4 or about 12 weeks. In the case of this clone: Its antigen is not identified.

Sequencing was performed with immunoSEQ multiplex PCR; in TCRdb, only in-frame clones are kept and a portion is missing. The data show tens of thousands of clones, 86% seen once. The V end lost 0 bases, the J end lost 7 bases, and 13 bases lay between the germline ends. The CDR3 runs 14 residues. The V gene's germline CDR1 is LNHNV and CDR2 YYDKDF (reference sequence). This clonotype was obtained from an adult who received the AZD1222 COVID-19 vaccine. The sample here was peripheral blood, taken 28 days after the second AZD1222 dose. This sequence joins TRBV15 and TRBJ2-7, with D maybe TRBD2 (6 bases). The CDR3 bases are TGTGCCACCAGCAGAGATCCCGCAGGGAGGGAGCAGTACTTC. Its protein product is CATSRDPAGREQYF.